Shown below are 10 T cell receptor beta chains from a single sample sequenced in a study of patients and donors after allogeneic stem cell transplantation. Each CDR3 protein gets one entry after TCRdb re-called the RT-PCR reads with MiXCR. The sample lists roughly 940,000 distinct CDR3 sequences; about 20% were seen once. The sample consisted of blood, either unsorted or a sorted T cell fraction (not recorded which). All receptors come from a human donor who was either an allogeneic HSCT recipient or a stem cell or donor lymphocyte infusion donor (not recorded which). It is not recorded whose cells these are; they may come from a transplant donor.

The J gene is TRBJ2-1, the V gene TRBV20-1; perhaps D is TRBD1 or TRBD2 (5 bases each). Trimming left V 2 bases short and J 2 bases short, with 7 bases between. This CDR3 region has 13 residues. Germline V gene lookup returns CDR1 DFQATT and CDR2 SNEGSKA (reference sequence). The CDR3, as DNA: TGCAGTGCTAGACGGGACCCCTACAATGAGCAGTTCTTC. Its translation: CSARRDPYNEQFF.

In this sample, this clonotype turned up a few times. The genes are TRBV20-1 and TRBJ1-2; D unclear. Germline CDR1 DFQATT, CDR2 SNEGSKA (reference sequence). The V end lost 6 bases, the J end lost 7 bases, and 21 bases lay between the germline ends. The CDR3 consists of 14 residues. This chain's CDR3 is CSAQGEGRSGGYTF. The CDR3 bases are TGCAGTGCCCAAGGCGAGGGAAGATCTGGTGGCTACACCTTC.

This chain uses TRBV27 with TRBJ2-2; 7 bases align to TRBD2. The germline CDR1 and CDR2 sequences are MNHEY and SMNVEV (reference sequence). Unmatched junction bases numbered 6, after V lost 3 bases and J lost 8 bases. There are 14 residues in the CDR3. The CDR3 reads CASSFGLAVGELFF. As DNA, the CDR3 is TGTGCCAGCAGTTTTGGCCTAGCGGTAGGGGAGCTGTTTTTT.

The V and J genes are TRBV15 and TRBJ2-1; 12 positions agree with TRBD2. CDR1 LNHNV and CDR2 YYDKDF come from the germline V gene (reference sequence). This CDR3 has 16 residues. Trimming took 8 bases from V and 4 from J; bases not matched to a gene: 9. CDR3 sequence reads: CATGTSGWGGYNEQFF. In DNA form, the CDR3 reads TGTGCCACCGGGACTAGCGGGTGGGGGGGTTACAATGAGCAGTTCTTC. Based on the CDR3 plus reference TRBV15 and TRBJ2-1, the full variable domain is DAMVIQNPRYQVTQFGKPVTLSCSQTLNHNVMYWYQQKSSQAPKLLFHYYDKDFNNEADTPDNFQSRRPNTSFCFLDIRSPGLGDTAMYLCATGTSGWGGYNEQFFGPGTRLTVL.

There are a few counts of this clonotype. J is TRBJ2-1 and V is TRBV20-1; 14 nucleotides match TRBD2. The length of the CDR3 is 15 residues. Germline V gene sequence: CDR1 DFQATT, CDR2 SNEGSKA (reference sequence). Trimming at V came to 2 bases and at J to 9 bases, leaving 6 bases not matched to a gene. The CDR3 DNA sequence: TGCAGTGCTAGAAGACTAGCGGGGGGGCTCGGTGAGCAGTTCTTC. Translated: CSARRLAGGLGEQFF.

The chain carries TRBV15 and TRBJ2-7; 7 bases agree with TRBD2. This CDR3 contains 15 residues. From germline, CDR1 is LNHNV and CDR2 YYDKDF (reference sequence). The ends lost 3 bases at V and 0 bases at J; junction bases unmatched: 5. For the CDR3, the DNA is TGTGCCACCAGCAGTGAGCGGGGAAACTCCTACGAGCAGTACTTC. As protein: CATSSERGNSYEQYF.

This chain links TRBV6-5 with TRBJ1-2; no clear D. Looked up from germline, CDR1 is MNHEY and CDR2 is SVGAGI. The ends were cut back, 6 bases at V and 2 bases at J, with 10 bases in the middle. The CDR3 loop spans 13 amino acids. CDR3 residues: CASSYGVNYGYTF. CDR3 DNA sequence: TGTGCCAGCAGCTACGGTGTGAACTATGGCTACACCTTC.

The rearrangement links TRBV5-1 to TRBJ1-2; 7 nucleotides align to TRBD1. CDR3 size: 14 residues. Germline CDR1 reads SGHRS; CDR2 reads YFSETQ. The V segment lost 4 bases and the J segment 7 bases; nucleotides outside the gene matches: 10. CDR3 sequence reads: CASSPQGGAGGYTF. The DNA for the CDR3 is TGCGCCAGCAGCCCCCAGGGGGGGGCAGGTGGCTACACCTTC.

The V call is TRBV20-1, the J call TRBJ1-5, with a weak D call TRBD1 (5 bases). The CDR3 covers 15 residues. The V end was cut by 4 bases, the J end by 3 bases, with 16 bases between. Per germline, CDR1 DFQATT and CDR2 SNEGSKA (reference sequence). The CDR3 spells CSATQRGGDNQPQHF. CDR3 nucleotide sequence: TGCAGTGCTACGCAAAGGGGTGGGGACAATCAGCCCCAGCATTTT.

The gene calls are TRBV7-8 and TRBJ1-5; no clear D gene. Germline lookup yields CDR1 SGHVS and CDR2 FQNEAQ. The CDR3 totals 13 residues. V lost 6 bases and J lost 9, with 15 bases in between. The CDR3 here is CASSMDGPGPQHF. The DNA of the CDR3 is TGTGCCAGCAGTATGGACGGCCCGGGGCCCCAGCATTTT. Combining the CDR3 with reference TRBV7-8 and TRBJ1-5 gives the whole variable domain GAGVSQSPRYKVAKRGQDVALRCDPISGHVSLFWYQQALGQGPEFLTYFQNEAQLDKSGLPSDRFFAERPEGSVSTLKIQRTQQEDSAVYLCASSMDGPGPQHFGDGTRLSIL.